The TCR beta chain under discussion was sequenced for a study of shared clonotypes between healthy human individuals. Study details: Three CD4 naive, three CD4 memory, two CD8 naive and one CD8 memory plate were used per donor.

As concerns this clone: The antigen is undetermined.

Broader study findings: Clonotypes which were not shared had lower generation probabilities than clonotypes that all four donors shared.

The germline V gene encodes CDR1 MGHRA and CDR2 YSYEKL. The ends lost 1 base at V and 7 bases at J; junction bases unmatched: 8. There are 18 residues in the CDR3. Here immunoSEQ multiplex PCR was the method, and the copy in TCRdb shows in-frame clones only, minus some. Of a few million clones in the sample, around 95% were seen once. This chain joins TRBV4-1 and TRBJ1-6; TRBD1 matches 12 bases. This receptor was taken from a man younger than 35 in good health. The sample consisted of naive CD4+ T cells sorted from blood. As to subset: CD45RA+ positively selected. The CDR3 here is CASSQVSGTGGRNSPLHF. The CDR3 DNA reads as TGCGCCAGCAGCCAAGTTTCCGGGACAGGGGGCAGGAATTCACCCCTCCACTTT.